The 2 T cell receptor beta chains in this list originate from one sample, sequenced in a study of blood T cells in healthy people across ages. Through a sample-barcoded 5' primer and a J-beta primer mix, a second PCR was run for roughly 6 to 11 cycles. MiXCR was run by TCRdb on the 5' RACE reads, yielding one entry per CDR3 protein. The sample yields roughly 900,000 distinct CDR3 sequences, about 48% seen once. The specimen was blood. The receptors shown here come from a man in his thirties or forties in good health.

This chain joins TRBV24-1 and TRBJ2-1; tentatively, D is TRBD2 (6 bases). There are 13 residues in the CDR3. Trimming pared 8 bases from V and 9 bases from J, leaving 16 bases between. CDR1 KGHDR and CDR2 SFDVKD come from the germline V gene. This CDR3 is CATKSGPQGEQFF. CDR3 bases: TGTGCCACCAAAAGCGGGCCCCAGGGTGAGCAGTTCTTC.

This clonotype was detected only a few times. The V and J genes are TRBV6-5 and TRBJ2-5; 8 nucleotides agree with TRBD1. Germline trimming cut 8 bases from V and 5 bases from J; bases unmatched to any gene: 7. This CDR3 region has 13 residues. The germline V gene has CDR1 MNHEY and CDR2 SVGAGI. CDR3: CASGQGARETQYF. The CDR3 DNA follows: TGTGCCAGCGGTCAGGGGGCTCGGGAGACCCAGTACTTC.